This T cell receptor (beta chain) was sequenced for a study of control samples from healthy donors and cancer patients (dated by TCRdb to the early 2020s). Libraries were prepared through the immunoSEQ multiplex PCR assay. TCRdb holds this immuneACCESS table with in-frame rearrangements only. Some clones are missing; in checked studies, unresolved V genes explain under half, and the rest has no known cause. This sample is represented by roughly 100,000 clones; 86% of them were singletons. The ten biggest clones cover roughly 1.3% of the sample. CDR1 is given as SGDLS and CDR2 as YYNGEE, both from the germline V gene. The junction shows trimming of 3 bases on V and 1 base on J, plus 12 bases between the germline ends. Reading from cysteine to phenylalanine, the CDR3 counts 15 amino acids. Only the CDR3 region is kept as DNA, spanning 45 bases read in frame from base 1. As concerns this clone: Its antigen has not been determined. No base qualities exist here, and no much larger clone lies one base off it.

This receptor was obtained from a woman aged 50 to 65 in good health. The sequenced sample consisted of blood. Recombination joined TRBV9 with TRBJ2-3, with TRBD2 perhaps the D gene, on 6 matching bases. CDR3 protein: CASSAGVAGTDTQYF. The sequenced DNA is TGTGCCAGCAGCGCTGGGGTAGCGGGCACAGATACGCAGTATTTT.